This T cell receptor beta chain was sequenced for a study of T cell responses to AZD1222 COVID-19 vaccine. Points from the study as a whole: Only 5 or 6 individuals given AZD1222 were seropositive at baseline. Vaccine-related CD4 TCRs covered spike, predominating at 160-218 and 743-854. Recipients of two AZD1222 doses showed rising Spike-specific TCR breadth and depth.

TCRdb's table, derived via immunoSEQ multiplex PCR, lists solely in-frame clones and lacks some. Of 150,000 or so clones in the sample, under 95% were seen once. V shed 4 bases and J shed 5 bases, with 5 bases lying between them. Germline lookup yields CDR1 LGHNA and CDR2 YSLEER. The CDR3 is 11 residues long. As to this clone: The antigen is not known.

The V and J genes are TRBV4-3 and TRBJ2-5; D not resolved. This sequence originates from an adult who received the AZD1222 COVID-19 vaccine. Sequencing was performed on peripheral blood, taken 28 days after the second AZD1222 dose. The CDR3 here is CASSLGETQYF. CDR3 coding DNA: TGCGCCAGCAGCCTAGGGGAGACCCAGTACTTC.